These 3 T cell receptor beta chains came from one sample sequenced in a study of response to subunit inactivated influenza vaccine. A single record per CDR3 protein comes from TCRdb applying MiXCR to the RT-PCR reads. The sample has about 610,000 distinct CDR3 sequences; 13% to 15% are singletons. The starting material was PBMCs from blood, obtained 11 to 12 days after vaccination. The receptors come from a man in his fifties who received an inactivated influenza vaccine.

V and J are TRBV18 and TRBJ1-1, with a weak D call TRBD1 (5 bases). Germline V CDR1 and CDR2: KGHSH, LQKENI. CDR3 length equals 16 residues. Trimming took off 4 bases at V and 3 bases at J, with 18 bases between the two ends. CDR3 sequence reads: CASSLLTGRWDTEAFF. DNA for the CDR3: TGTGCCAGCTCACTCCTAACGGGGCGCTGGGACACTGAAGCTTTCTTT.

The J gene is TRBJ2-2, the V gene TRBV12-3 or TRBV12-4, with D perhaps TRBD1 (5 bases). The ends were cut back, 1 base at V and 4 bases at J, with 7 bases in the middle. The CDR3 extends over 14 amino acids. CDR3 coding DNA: TGTGCCAGCAGTTTAGACAGGAGCACCGGGGAGCTGTTTTTT. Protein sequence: CASSLDRSTGELFF.

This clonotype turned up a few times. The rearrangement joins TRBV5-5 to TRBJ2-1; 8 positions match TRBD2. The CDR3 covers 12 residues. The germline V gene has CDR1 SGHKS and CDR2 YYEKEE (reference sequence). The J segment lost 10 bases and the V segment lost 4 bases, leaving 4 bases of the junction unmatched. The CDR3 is CASSTVAGEQFF. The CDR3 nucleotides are TGTGCCAGCAGCACCGTAGCGGGAGAGCAGTTCTTC.